These 27 T cell receptor beta chains were all obtained from the same sample, sequenced in a study of CD8 T cells in ankylosing spondylitis. Study-level points and caveats: A motif in TCR beta, a set of under 10 highly homologous variants, appeared characteristic of ankylosing spondylitis blood.

Their antigen targets remain unknown. One entry per CDR3 protein results from TCRdb running MiXCR on the 5' RACE reads. This sample carries roughly 670,000 distinct CDR3 sequences, roughly 19% of them seen once, and the ten largest clones take under 20%. Sequenced input: blood, either unsorted or a sorted T cell fraction (not recorded which). The receptors derive from a male donor with ankylosing spondylitis.

This chain uses TRBV19 with TRBJ1-1; perhaps TRBD1 as D (6 bases). CDR1 is LNHDA, CDR2 SQIVND, per germline (reference sequence). Trimming cost V 5 bases and J 1 base, with 8 bases left between them. The CDR3 loop spans 13 amino acids. DNA of the CDR3: TGTGCCAGTAGTGGACAGTCGAACACTGAAGCTTTCTTT. Protein sequence: CASSGQSNTEAFF.

This clonotype has at least ten counts. The V and J genes are TRBV5-1 and TRBJ2-1; the D gene is possibly TRBD1 (5 bases). This CDR3 is built from 16 residues. Germline V CDR1 and CDR2: SGHRS, YFSETQ. V lost 5 bases and J 0 bases, leaving 15 bases between the germline ends. The chain's CDR3 is CASRNTGLSSYNEQFF. In DNA, the CDR3 is TGCGCCAGCAGAAATACAGGTCTTAGCTCCTACAATGAGCAGTTCTTC.

This clonotype was observed a handful of times. V is TRBV7-2 and J is TRBJ2-3, with TRBD1 as a possible D gene (6 bases). This CDR3 has 16 residues. V gave up 5 bases and J gave up 1 base, with 16 bases separating them. The germline CDR1 and CDR2 sequences are SGHTA and FQGNSA. The CDR3 coding sequence is TGTGCCAGCAGCCGCAGGGGCCAGGGAGGCACAGATACGCAGTATTTT. Its translation: CASSRRGQGGTDTQYF. The full variable domain, in which reference TRBV7-2 and TRBJ2-3 provide the parts outside the CDR3, is GAGVSQSPSNKVTEKGKDVELRCDPISGHTALYWYRQSLGQGLEFLIYFQGNSAPDKSGLPSDRFSAERTGGSVSTLTIQRTQQEDSAVYLCASSRRGQGGTDTQYFGPGTRLTVL.

There are many counts of this clonotype. The chain couples TRBV5-1 to TRBJ1-1, with D uncertain. The germline gives CDR1 SGHRS, CDR2 YFSETQ. The V and J ends lost 2 bases and 5 bases respectively, with 13 bases between them. This CDR3 contains 14 residues. The CDR3 sequence is CASSFSGGGTEAFF. The DNA for the CDR3 is TGCGCCAGCAGCTTTAGCGGTGGAGGGACTGAAGCTTTCTTT.

V usage is TRBV20-1 and J usage is TRBJ1-5; D is undetermined. Trimming shortened V by 3 bases and J by 5 bases, and 8 bases separated the two germline ends. The CDR3 sequence is 12 residues long. Germline values: CDR1 DFQATT, CDR2 SNEGSKA (reference sequence). The CDR3 is CSARDGYQPQHF. CDR3 coding DNA: TGCAGTGCTAGGGACGGTTATCAGCCCCAGCATTTT.

This clonotype was counted between two and nine times. The chain uses TRBV5-1 and TRBJ2-2; D may be TRBD2 (5 bases). The ends were cut back, 4 bases at V and 2 bases at J, with 12 bases in the middle. CDR1 is SGHRS, CDR2 YFSETQ, per germline. CDR3 length: 15 residues. CDR3 amino acids: CASSARDLNTGELFF. The CDR3 DNA reads TGCGCCAGCAGCGCCCGGGATCTTAACACCGGGGAGCTGTTTTTT.

This clonotype was recorded many times. The V and J genes are TRBV13 and TRBJ2-3; D may be TRBD1 (6 bases). Trimming pared 4 bases from V and 5 bases from J, leaving 16 bases between. The CDR3 length is 15 residues. Germline CDR1 PRHDT, CDR2 FYEKMQ (reference sequence). The CDR3 DNA sequence: TGTGCCAGCAGCTACCGGACAGATAGGAAAGATACGCAGTATTTT. Translated: CASSYRTDRKDTQYF.

This clonotype came up many times. The V call is TRBV29-1, the J call TRBJ2-4; D not certain. Germline V gene lookup returns CDR1 SQVTM and CDR2 ANQGSEA. With 6 bases removed from V and 0 bases from J, the gap between germline ends came to 24 bases. The CDR3 consists of 18 residues. The CDR3 DNA reads TGCAGCGTCGCCCCAGAGGCACCATCTTCAATAGCCAAAAACATTCAGTACTTC. This gives the protein CSVAPEAPSSIAKNIQYF.

This chain connects TRBV7-9 to TRBJ1-2; 7 nucleotides align to TRBD1. In germline, CDR1 is SEHNR, CDR2 FQNEAQ (reference sequence). The CDR3 loop spans 14 amino acids. Trimming at V came to 3 bases and at J to 5 bases, leaving 6 bases not matched to a gene. The CDR3: CASSFAGGKYGYTF. The CDR3 DNA follows: TGTGCCAGCAGCTTTGCAGGGGGAAAGTATGGCTACACCTTC.

A few counts support this clonotype. This sequence joins TRBV4-2 and TRBJ1-1; 9 nucleotides agree with TRBD1. Germline CDR1 is LGHNA and CDR2 is YNFKEQ. The CDR3 covers 15 residues. Germline trimming cut 4 bases from V and 4 bases from J; bases unmatched to any gene: 7. The CDR3 spells CASSRGDRVGTEAFF. In DNA, the CDR3 is TGTGCCAGCAGCCGCGGGGACAGGGTCGGCACTGAAGCTTTCTTT.

The rearrangement links TRBV12-3 or TRBV12-4 to TRBJ2-3; D not certain. V was clipped by 1 base and J by 0 bases, with 8 bases between them. The CDR3 has 15 amino acids. The CDR3: CASSLEEPSTDTQYF. Here the CDR3 DNA reads TGTGCCAGCAGTTTAGAGGAACCTAGCACAGATACGCAGTATTTT.

This chain links TRBV4-1 with TRBJ2-3; TRBD2 aligns across 9 bases. V trimming: 0 bases; J trimming: 1 base; junction bases outside the gene matches: 2. The germline gives CDR1 MGHRA, CDR2 YSYEKL. This CDR3 has 16 residues. The CDR3 reads CASSQEASGGTDTQYF. CDR3 DNA sequence: TGCGCCAGCAGCCAAGAGGCTAGCGGGGGCACAGATACGCAGTATTTT.

The chain couples TRBV4-1 to TRBJ2-1; 7 bases are shared with TRBD1. CDR1 is MGHRA and CDR2 is YSYEKL in the germline V gene. Trimming removed 1 base from V and 6 bases from J; junction bases left unmatched: 3. The CDR3 is 14 amino acids. The CDR3 reads CASSQGRGPNEQFF. CDR3 coding DNA: TGCGCCAGCAGCCAAGGTAGGGGGCCCAATGAGCAGTTCTTC.

In its sample, this clonotype was seen many times. This sequence joins TRBV20-1 and TRBJ1-2; D unclear. V lost 3 bases to trimming and J lost 8 bases, with 1 base between them. Germline V gene sequence: CDR1 DFQATT, CDR2 SNEGSKA (reference sequence). The CDR3 covers 8 residues. This CDR3 is CSASGYTF. As DNA, the CDR3 is TGCAGTGCTAGCGGCTACACCTTC.

This clonotype was recorded a few times. This sequence joins TRBV20-1 and TRBJ2-1; D gene ambiguous. V was clipped by 5 bases and J by 0 bases, with 11 bases between them. This CDR3 is 14 amino acids long. Germline values: CDR1 DFQATT, CDR2 SNEGSKA (reference sequence). The CDR3 DNA is TGCAGTGCTGGTTTCACGGTCTCCTACAATGAGCAGTTCTTC. Residues: CSAGFTVSYNEQFF.

The chain links TRBV30 to TRBJ1-6; 9 nucleotides align to TRBD1. The CDR3 has 15 residues. V shed 6 bases, J shed 7 bases, and the junction held 10 bases outside the gene matches. Germline V lookup: CDR1 GTSNPN, CDR2 SVGIG (reference sequence). The CDR3 spells CACLGTGFRNSPLHF. Here the CDR3 DNA reads TGTGCCTGCCTCGGGACAGGGTTCCGGAATTCACCCCTCCACTTT.

The chain combines TRBV10-3 with TRBJ2-6; D not certain. Germline assignment: CDR1 ENHRY and CDR2 SYGVKD. The length of the CDR3 is 15 residues. Trimming left V 8 bases short and J 0 bases short, with 11 bases between. The chain's CDR3 is CAIPSTASGANVLTF. For the CDR3, the DNA is TGTGCCATCCCTTCAACAGCCTCTGGGGCCAACGTCCTGACTTTC.

The V call is TRBV4-2, the J call TRBJ2-1; D ambiguous. CDR1 is LGHNA, CDR2 YNFKEQ, per germline. The CDR3 has 14 amino acids. Trimming took 0 bases from V and 7 from J, leaving 10 bases between them. CDR3 DNA sequence: TGTGCCAGCAGCCAAGATCCGGGTTGGAATGAGCAGTTCTTC. Translating it yields CASSQDPGWNEQFF.

V gene TRBV6-5 combines with J gene TRBJ2-3; TRBD1 is a possible D gene (5 bases). CDR3 length: 14 residues. The ends were cut back, 4 bases at V and 2 bases at J, with 10 bases in the middle. CDR1 and CDR2 (germline): MNHEY, SVGAGI. The CDR3 coding sequence is TGTGCCAGCAGTTGGGGCAGCATCACAGATACGCAGTATTTT. It encodes CASSWGSITDTQYF.

The J gene is TRBJ1-4, the V gene TRBV20-1; D remains ambiguous. Germline lookup yields CDR1 DFQATT and CDR2 SNEGSKA (reference sequence). Trimming cost V 6 bases and J 5 bases, with 7 bases left between them. The length of the CDR3 is 11 residues. The CDR3 DNA follows: TGCAGTGCCATGAAGAATGAAAAACTGTTTTTT. Translated, it gives CSAMKNEKLFF.

The chain couples TRBV6-2 or TRBV6-3 to TRBJ1-2, with 9 bases fitting TRBD1. Germline V gives CDR1 MNHEY, CDR2 SVGEGT. V trimming: 4 bases; J trimming: 4 bases; junction bases outside the gene matches: 16. This CDR3 is built from 18 residues. The chain's CDR3 is CASSSPWDRDYRTYGYTF. In DNA form, the CDR3 reads TGTGCCAGCAGTTCGCCTTGGGACAGGGATTATCGAACCTATGGCTACACCTTC.

The V call is TRBV12-3 or TRBV12-4, the J call TRBJ2-3, with D tentatively TRBD2 (5 bases). Trimming removed 4 bases at V and 6 bases at J, with 14 bases between. The CDR3 contains 14 residues. The CDR3 loop is CASSSRTGGDTQYF. The CDR3 bases are TGTGCCAGCAGTTCGCGGACTGGTGGGGATACGCAGTATTTT.

The V call is TRBV6-2 or TRBV6-3, the J call TRBJ2-2; TRBD2 matches 8 bases. Germline V lookup: CDR1 MNHEY, CDR2 SVGEGT. After removal of 3 bases from V and 7 bases from J, the junction contained 4 bases not matched to a gene. There are 14 residues in the CDR3. The CDR3 DNA sequence: TGTGCCAGCAGTTATGGACTAGCCATCGGGGAGCTGTTTTTT. This encodes CASSYGLAIGELFF.

This clonotype was recorded many times. The chain is built from TRBV11-2 and TRBJ2-1; 7 nucleotides align to TRBD2. The CDR3 loop spans 14 amino acids. Germline loops: CDR1 SGHAT, CDR2 FQNNGV. J gave up 2 bases and V 6 bases, and 4 bases lay outside the gene matches. The CDR3 spells CASSASGTYNEQFF. CDR3 DNA: TGTGCCAGCAGTGCCAGCGGGACCTACAATGAGCAGTTCTTC.

This clonotype was seen more than once but under ten times. The V gene is TRBV20-1, the J gene TRBJ2-5; 10 bases are a match to TRBD2. The germline CDR1 and CDR2 sequences are DFQATT and SNEGSKA (reference sequence). CDR3 length: 15 residues. Trimming at V came to 3 bases and at J to 4 bases, leaving 8 bases not matched to a gene. The CDR3 loop reads CSASKSGRVRETQYF. The CDR3 DNA is TGCAGTGCTAGTAAAAGCGGGAGGGTTCGAGAGACCCAGTACTTC.

This clonotype has a handful of counts. The chain links TRBV5-6 to TRBJ2-3, with 8 bases that match TRBD1. CDR1 is SGHDT and CDR2 is YYEEEE in the germline V gene. After removal of 4 bases from V and 6 bases from J, the junction contained 19 bases not matched to a gene. The CDR3 runs to 18 residues. The CDR3 loop reads CASSGGFLTGALLDTQYF. The CDR3 DNA reads TGTGCCAGCAGCGGGGGGTTCCTGACAGGGGCCCTCCTGGATACGCAGTATTTT.

The V gene is TRBV7-9, the J gene TRBJ2-1, with 8 bases lining up with TRBD2. The ends lost 2 bases at V and 1 base at J; junction bases unmatched: 4. Germline lookup yields CDR1 SEHNR and CDR2 FQNEAQ (reference sequence). The CDR3 is made up of 16 amino acids. CDR3 sequence (DNA): TGTGCCAGCAGCTTACCGCTAGCGGGTTCCTACAATGAGCAGTTCTTC. Translating it yields CASSLPLAGSYNEQFF.